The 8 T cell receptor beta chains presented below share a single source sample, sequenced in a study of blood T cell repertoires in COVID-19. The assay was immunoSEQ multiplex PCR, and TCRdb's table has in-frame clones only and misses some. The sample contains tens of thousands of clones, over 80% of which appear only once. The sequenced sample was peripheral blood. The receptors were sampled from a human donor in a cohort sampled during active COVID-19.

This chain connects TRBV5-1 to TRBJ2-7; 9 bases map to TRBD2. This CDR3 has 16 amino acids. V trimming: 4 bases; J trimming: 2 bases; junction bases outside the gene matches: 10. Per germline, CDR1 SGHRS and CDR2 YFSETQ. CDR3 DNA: TGCGCCAGCAGCAGTGGGGTACTAGCGGGCACCTACGAGCAGTACTTC. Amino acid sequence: CASSSGVLAGTYEQYF.

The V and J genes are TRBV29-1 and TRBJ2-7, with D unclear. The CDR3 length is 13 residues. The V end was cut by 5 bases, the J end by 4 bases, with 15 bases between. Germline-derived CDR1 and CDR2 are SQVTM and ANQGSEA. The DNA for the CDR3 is TGCAGCGTTCGCACAGATAAAATTTACGAGCAGTACTTC. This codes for CSVRTDKIYEQYF.

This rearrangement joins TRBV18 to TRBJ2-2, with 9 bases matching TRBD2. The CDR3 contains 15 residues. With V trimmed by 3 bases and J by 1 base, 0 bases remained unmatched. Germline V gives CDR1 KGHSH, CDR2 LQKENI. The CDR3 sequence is CASSPSGRNTGELFF. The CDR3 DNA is TGTGCCAGCTCACCTAGCGGGAGGAACACCGGGGAGCTGTTTTTT.

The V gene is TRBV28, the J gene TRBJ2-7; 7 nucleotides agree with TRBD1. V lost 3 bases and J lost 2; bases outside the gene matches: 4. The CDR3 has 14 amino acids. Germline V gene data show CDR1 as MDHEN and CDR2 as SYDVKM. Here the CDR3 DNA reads TGTGCCAGCAGTTTCACAGGGGCTCCCTACGAGCAGTACTTC. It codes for CASSFTGAPYEQYF.

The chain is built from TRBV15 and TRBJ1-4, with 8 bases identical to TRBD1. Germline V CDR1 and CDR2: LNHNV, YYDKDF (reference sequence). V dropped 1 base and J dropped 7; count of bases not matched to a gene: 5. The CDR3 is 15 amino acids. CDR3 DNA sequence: TGTGCCACCAGCAGAGGGGGGGACAGGCTTGAAAAACTGTTTTTT. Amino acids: CATSRGGDRLEKLFF.

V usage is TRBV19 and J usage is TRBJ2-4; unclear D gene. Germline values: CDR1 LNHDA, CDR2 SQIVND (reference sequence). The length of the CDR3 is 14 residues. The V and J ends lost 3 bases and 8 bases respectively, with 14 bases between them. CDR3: CASSITLGWDIQYF. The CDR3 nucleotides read TGTGCCAGTAGTATTACTTTGGGCTGGGACATTCAGTACTTC.

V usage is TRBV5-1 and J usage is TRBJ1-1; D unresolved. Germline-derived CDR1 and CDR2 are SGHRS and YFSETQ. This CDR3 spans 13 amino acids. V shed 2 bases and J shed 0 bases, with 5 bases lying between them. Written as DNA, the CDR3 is TGCGCCAGCAGCTTTGCGCTGAACACTGAAGCTTTCTTT. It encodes CASSFALNTEAFF.

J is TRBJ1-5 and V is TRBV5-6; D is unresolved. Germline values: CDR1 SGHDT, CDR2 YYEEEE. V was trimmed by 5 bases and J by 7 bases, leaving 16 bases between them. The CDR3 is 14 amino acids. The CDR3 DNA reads TGTGCCAGCAGACCCTATGGGTCGGGACAGCCCCAGCATTTT. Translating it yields CASRPYGSGQPQHF.